This TCR beta chain emerged from a study of blood T cell repertoires in COVID-19. At the level of the study: Donors in the United States, Italy and Spain gave samples during acute or convalescent COVID-19. The analysed material was cDNA or gDNA that came from T cells, B-cell-depleted T cells, or PBMCs.

Original processing notes: Researchers report that nucleated cell counts were estimated from reference gene primer amplification. Method: immunoSEQ multiplex PCR; TCRdb's copy keeps in-frame clones and lacks some. That table gives V, J and clone size, and the DNA gave D and trimming. The top ten hold about 0.72% of the sample, which has some 200,000 clones, 80% to 90% seen once. CDR1 is MNHEY, CDR2 SVGAGI, per germline. The CDR3 length is 15 residues. V gave up 6 bases and J gave up 4 bases, with 19 bases separating them. Sample: peripheral blood. This chain uses TRBV6-5 with TRBJ2-7, with a tentative D call TRBD2 (6 bases). This TCR came from a woman in her seventies with acute or convalescent COVID-19. The CDR3 region has the DNA TGTGCCAGCAGCCCGGCGGGACGTCGGACGTACGAGCAGTACTTC. Its translation: CASSPAGRRTYEQYF.